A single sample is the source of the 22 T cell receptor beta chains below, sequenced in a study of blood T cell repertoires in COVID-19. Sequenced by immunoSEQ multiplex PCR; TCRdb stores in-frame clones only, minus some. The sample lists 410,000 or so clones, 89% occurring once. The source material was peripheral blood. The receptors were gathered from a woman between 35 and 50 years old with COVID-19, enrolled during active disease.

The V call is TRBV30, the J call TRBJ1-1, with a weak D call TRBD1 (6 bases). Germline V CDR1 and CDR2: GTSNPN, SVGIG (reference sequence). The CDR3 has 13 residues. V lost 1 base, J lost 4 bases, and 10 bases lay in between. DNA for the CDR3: TGTGCCTGGAGTGCAAGGACAGTCACTGAAGCTTTCTTT. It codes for CAWSARTVTEAFF. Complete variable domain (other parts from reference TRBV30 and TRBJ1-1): SQTIHQWPATLVQPVGSPLSLECTVEGTSNPNLYWYRQAAGRGLQLLFYSVGIGQISSEVPQNLSASRPQDRQFILSSKKLLLSDSGFYLCAWSARTVTEAFFGQGTRLTVV.

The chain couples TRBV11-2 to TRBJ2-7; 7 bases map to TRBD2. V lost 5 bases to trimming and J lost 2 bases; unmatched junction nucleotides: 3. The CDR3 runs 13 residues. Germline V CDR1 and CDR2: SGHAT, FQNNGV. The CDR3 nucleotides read TGTGCCAGCAGCCCCGGGACTACCTACGAGCAGTACTTC. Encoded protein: CASSPGTTYEQYF.

The CDR3 DNA sequence: TGTGCCAGCAGAGACAGGGCCTTTTACACTGAAGCTTTCTTT. This gives the protein CASRDRAFYTEAFF. V usage is TRBV6-5 and J usage is TRBJ1-1; 7 bases match TRBD1. The CDR3 sequence is 14 residues long. The V gene end was trimmed by 6 bases and the J gene end by 3 bases; junction bases not matched to a gene: 7. Germline CDR1 reads MNHEY; CDR2 reads SVGAGI.

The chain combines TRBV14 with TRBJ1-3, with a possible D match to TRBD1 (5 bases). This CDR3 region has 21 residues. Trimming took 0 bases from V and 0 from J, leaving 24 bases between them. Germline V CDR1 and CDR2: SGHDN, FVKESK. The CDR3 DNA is TGTGCCAGCAGCCAAGATATGTACAGGCAAAGTAGCTATTCCTCTGGAAACACCATATATTTT. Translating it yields CASSQDMYRQSSYSSGNTIYF.

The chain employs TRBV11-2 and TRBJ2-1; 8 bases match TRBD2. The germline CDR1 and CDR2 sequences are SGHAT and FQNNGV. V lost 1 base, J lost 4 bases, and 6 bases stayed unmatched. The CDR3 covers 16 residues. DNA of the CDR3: TGTGCCAGCAGCTTAGGTCAGGGACTAGATTACAATGAGCAGTTCTTC. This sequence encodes CASSLGQGLDYNEQFF.

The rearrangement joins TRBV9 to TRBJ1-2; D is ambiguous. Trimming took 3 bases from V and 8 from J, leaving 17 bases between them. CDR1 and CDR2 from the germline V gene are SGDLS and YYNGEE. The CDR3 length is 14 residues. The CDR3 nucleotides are TGTGCCAGCAGCGCACGTGGACTAGGCGCGGGCTACACCTTC. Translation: CASSARGLGAGYTF.

In DNA, the CDR3 is TGTGCCAGCAGTTACCCCCAGGGTGGAAGCACCCTCTATGGCTACACCTTC. Translated, it gives CASSYPQGGSTLYGYTF. V usage is TRBV6-2 or TRBV6-3 and J usage is TRBJ1-2, with D tentatively TRBD1 (5 bases). This CDR3 is built from 17 residues. Germline V gene lookup returns CDR1 MNHEY and CDR2 SVGEGT. The V gene lost 2 bases and the J gene lost 4 bases, with 20 bases spanning the gap.

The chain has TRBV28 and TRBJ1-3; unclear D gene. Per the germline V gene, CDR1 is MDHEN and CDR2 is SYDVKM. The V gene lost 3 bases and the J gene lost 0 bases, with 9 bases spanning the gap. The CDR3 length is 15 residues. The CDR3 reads CASSFYRSSGNTIYF. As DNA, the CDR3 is TGTGCCAGCAGTTTCTACAGAAGCTCTGGAAACACCATATATTTT.

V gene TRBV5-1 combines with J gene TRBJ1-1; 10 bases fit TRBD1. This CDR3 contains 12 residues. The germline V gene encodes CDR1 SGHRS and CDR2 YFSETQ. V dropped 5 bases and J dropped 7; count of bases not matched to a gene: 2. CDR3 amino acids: CASSGTGVEAFF. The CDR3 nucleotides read TGCGCCAGCAGTGGGACAGGGGTTGAAGCTTTCTTT.

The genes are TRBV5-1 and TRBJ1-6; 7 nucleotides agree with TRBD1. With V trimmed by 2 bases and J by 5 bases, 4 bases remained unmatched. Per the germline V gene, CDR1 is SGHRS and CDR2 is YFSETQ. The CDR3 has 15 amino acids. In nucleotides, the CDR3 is TGCGCCAGCAGCTTCCGACAGGGCGATAATTCACCCCTCCACTTT. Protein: CASSFRQGDNSPLHF.

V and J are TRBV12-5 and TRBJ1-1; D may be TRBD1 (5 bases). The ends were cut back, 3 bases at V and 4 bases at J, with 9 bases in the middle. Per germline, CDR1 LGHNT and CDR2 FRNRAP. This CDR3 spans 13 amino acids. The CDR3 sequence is CASGFRVSTEAFF. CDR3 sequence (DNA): TGTGCTAGTGGTTTCAGGGTAAGCACTGAAGCTTTCTTT.

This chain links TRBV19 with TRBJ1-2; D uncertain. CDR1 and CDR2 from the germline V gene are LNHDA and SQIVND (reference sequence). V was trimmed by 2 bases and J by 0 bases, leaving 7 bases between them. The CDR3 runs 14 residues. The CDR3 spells CASSIWAANYGYTF. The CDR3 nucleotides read TGTGCCAGTAGTATATGGGCAGCTAACTATGGCTACACCTTC.

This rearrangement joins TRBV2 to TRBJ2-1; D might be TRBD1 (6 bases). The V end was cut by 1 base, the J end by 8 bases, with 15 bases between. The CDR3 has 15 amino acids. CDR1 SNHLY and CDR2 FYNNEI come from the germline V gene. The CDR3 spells CASSEEQGGQYEQFF. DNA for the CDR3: TGTGCCAGCAGTGAAGAACAGGGTGGTCAGTATGAGCAGTTCTTC.

The CDR3 DNA sequence: TGTGCCAGCTCACTTGTCTCGGACAGGGGATGGGAGCAGTACTTC. Its protein is CASSLVSDRGWEQYF. The genes are TRBV18 and TRBJ2-7; 9 positions agree with TRBD1. Germline CDR1 KGHSH, CDR2 LQKENI. The CDR3 spans 15 residues. The V gene end was trimmed by 4 bases and the J gene end by 7 bases; junction bases not matched to a gene: 11.

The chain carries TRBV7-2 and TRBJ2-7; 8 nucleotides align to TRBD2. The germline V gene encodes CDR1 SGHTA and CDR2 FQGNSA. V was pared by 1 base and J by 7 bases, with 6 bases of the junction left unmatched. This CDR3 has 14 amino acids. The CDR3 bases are TGTGCCAGCAGCTTAGGAGGGCTAGCGGGTGAGCAGTACTTC. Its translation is CASSLGGLAGEQYF.

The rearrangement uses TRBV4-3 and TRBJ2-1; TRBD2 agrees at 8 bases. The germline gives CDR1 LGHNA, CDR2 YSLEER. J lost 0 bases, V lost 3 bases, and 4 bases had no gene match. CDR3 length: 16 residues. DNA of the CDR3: TGCGCCAGCAGCCAGGAGCGGGGGAGCTCCTACAATGAGCAGTTCTTC. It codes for CASSQERGSSYNEQFF.

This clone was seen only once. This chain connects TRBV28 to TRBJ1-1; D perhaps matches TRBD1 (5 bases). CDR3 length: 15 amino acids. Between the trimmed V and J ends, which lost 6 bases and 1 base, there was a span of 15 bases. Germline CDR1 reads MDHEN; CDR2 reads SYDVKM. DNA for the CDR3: TGTGCCAGCAGGCTTTTGACAGCAGAGAACACTGAAGCTTTCTTT. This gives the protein CASRLLTAENTEAFF. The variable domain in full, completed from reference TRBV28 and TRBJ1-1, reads DVKVTQSSRYLVKRTGEKVFLECVQDMDHENMFWYRQDPGLGLRLIYFSYDVKMKEKGDIPEGYSVSREKKERFSLILESASTNQTSMYLCASRLLTAENTEAFFGQGTRLTVV.

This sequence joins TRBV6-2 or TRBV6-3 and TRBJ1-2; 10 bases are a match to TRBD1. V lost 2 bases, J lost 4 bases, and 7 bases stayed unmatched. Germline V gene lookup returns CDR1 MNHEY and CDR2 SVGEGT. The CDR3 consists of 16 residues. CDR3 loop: CASSYPTGGASYGYTF. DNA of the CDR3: TGTGCCAGCAGTTACCCGACAGGGGGCGCCAGCTATGGCTACACCTTC.

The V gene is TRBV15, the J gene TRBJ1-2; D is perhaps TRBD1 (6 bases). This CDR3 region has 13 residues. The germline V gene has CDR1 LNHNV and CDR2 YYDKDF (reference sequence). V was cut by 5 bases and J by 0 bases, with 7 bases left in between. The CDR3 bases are TGTGCCACCAGCGGGACAACTAACTATGGCTACACCTTC. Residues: CATSGTTNYGYTF.

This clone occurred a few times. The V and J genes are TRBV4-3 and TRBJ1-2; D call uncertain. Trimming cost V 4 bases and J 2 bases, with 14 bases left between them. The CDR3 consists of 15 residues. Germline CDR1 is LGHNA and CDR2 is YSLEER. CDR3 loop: CASSREGGQNYGYTF. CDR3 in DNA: TGCGCCAGCAGCCGCGAGGGTGGGCAAAACTATGGCTACACCTTC.

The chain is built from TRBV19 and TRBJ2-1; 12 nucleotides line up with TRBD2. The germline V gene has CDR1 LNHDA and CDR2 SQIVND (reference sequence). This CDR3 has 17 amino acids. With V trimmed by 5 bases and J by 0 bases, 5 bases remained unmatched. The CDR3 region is CASSFSSGGGSYNEQFF. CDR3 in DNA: TGTGCCAGTAGTTTCTCTAGCGGGGGGGGCTCCTACAATGAGCAGTTCTTC.

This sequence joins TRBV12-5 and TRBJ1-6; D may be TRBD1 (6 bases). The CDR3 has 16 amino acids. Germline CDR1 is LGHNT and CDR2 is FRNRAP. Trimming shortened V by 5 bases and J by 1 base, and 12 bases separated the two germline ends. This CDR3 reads CASGPGQGSYNSPLHF. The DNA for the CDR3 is TGTGCTAGTGGTCCGGGACAAGGATCCTATAATTCACCCCTCCACTTT.